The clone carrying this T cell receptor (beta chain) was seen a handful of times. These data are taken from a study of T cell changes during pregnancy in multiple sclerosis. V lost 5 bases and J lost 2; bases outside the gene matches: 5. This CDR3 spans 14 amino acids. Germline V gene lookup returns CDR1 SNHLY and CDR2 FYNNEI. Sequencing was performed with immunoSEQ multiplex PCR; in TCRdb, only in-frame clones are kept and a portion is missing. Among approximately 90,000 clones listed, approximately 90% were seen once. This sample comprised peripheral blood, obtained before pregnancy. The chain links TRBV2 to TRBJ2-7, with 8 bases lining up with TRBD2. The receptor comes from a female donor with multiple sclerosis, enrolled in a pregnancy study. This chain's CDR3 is CASSFSGITYEQYF. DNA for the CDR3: TGTGCCAGCAGTTTTAGCGGGATCACCTACGAGCAGTACTTC.